One and the same sample provided the 16 T cell receptor beta chains below, sequenced in a study of blood T cell repertoires in COVID-19. Only in-frame clones appear in the TCRdb table, and some are missing; sequencing was by immunoSEQ multiplex PCR. The data contain under 250,000 clones, 84% of them seen just once; the ten biggest clones take up 9.5% to 10%. The sequencing input was peripheral blood. The receptors stem from a man in his fifties or sixties with active or convalescent COVID-19.

This rearrangement joins TRBV29-1 to TRBJ1-1; 7 nucleotides align to TRBD1. V trimming: 7 bases; J trimming: 6 bases; junction bases outside the gene matches: 17. Germline values: CDR1 SQVTM, CDR2 ANQGSEA. This CDR3 is built from 15 residues. The CDR3 is CSALTKGQLGAEAFF. CDR3 nucleotide sequence: TGCAGCGCGCTGACCAAGGGACAGCTGGGCGCTGAAGCTTTCTTT.

This chain connects TRBV9 to TRBJ1-4; 10 bases agree with TRBD1. The CDR3 runs to 15 residues. Per the germline V gene, CDR1 is SGDLS and CDR2 is YYNGEE. Trimming at V came to 2 bases and at J to 5 bases, leaving 3 bases not matched to a gene. DNA for the CDR3: TGTGCCAGCAGCGTGACAGGGGGCTCCAATGAAAAACTGTTTTTT. This sequence encodes CASSVTGGSNEKLFF.

The chain links TRBV19 to TRBJ1-5; TRBD1 might be the D (5 bases). In germline, CDR1 is LNHDA, CDR2 SQIVND (reference sequence). Trimming took off 6 bases at V and 8 bases at J, with 17 bases between the two ends. The CDR3 spans 14 residues. The CDR3 here is CASSESRSREPQHF. In DNA, the CDR3 is TGTGCCAGTAGCGAATCCAGGTCCAGGGAGCCCCAGCATTTT.

The rearrangement joins TRBV7-9 to TRBJ1-6; 7 bases fit TRBD1. Germline V gene sequence: CDR1 SEHNR, CDR2 FQNEAQ (reference sequence). V was clipped by 5 bases and J by 9 bases; unmatched bases: 7. The CDR3 has 14 residues. CDR3 amino acids: CASSAQGEGSPLHF. CDR3 DNA: TGTGCCAGCAGCGCTCAGGGGGAAGGTTCACCCCTCCACTTT. Full variable domain (rest looked up from reference TRBV7-9 and TRBJ1-6): DTGVSQNPRHKITKRGQNVTFRCDPISEHNRLYWYRQTLGQGPEFLTYFQNEAQLEKSRLLSDRFSAERPKGSFSTLEIQRTEQGDSAMYLCASSAQGEGSPLHFGNGTRLTVT.

V usage is TRBV18 and J usage is TRBJ1-4, with no clear D. The CDR3 consists of 13 residues. Deletions cut 2 bases from V and 5 bases from J, with 6 bases between. Germline V gene sequence: CDR1 KGHSH, CDR2 LQKENI. The CDR3 here is CASSPVHNEKLFF. CDR3 DNA: TGTGCCAGCTCACCAGTACACAATGAAAAACTGTTTTTT.

The V gene is TRBV9, the J gene TRBJ2-1, with 11 bases fitting TRBD2. This CDR3 has 15 residues. Trimming removed 4 bases from V and 4 bases from J; junction bases left unmatched: 4. Germline CDR1 SGDLS, CDR2 YYNGEE. CDR3 coding DNA: TGTGCCAGCAGCCCCGGGACTAGCGGTTACAATGAGCAGTTCTTC. Translation gives CASSPGTSGYNEQFF.

The chain couples TRBV6-2 or TRBV6-3 to TRBJ2-4; TRBD2 matches 8 bases. J was trimmed by 5 bases and V by 4 bases; bases with no gene match: 7. CDR3 length equals 15 residues. Germline V gives CDR1 MNHEY, CDR2 SVGEGT. The chain's CDR3 is CASSLSGRGQNIQYF. The CDR3 DNA reads TGTGCCAGCAGTTTAAGCGGGAGAGGGCAAAACATTCAGTACTTC.

The rearrangement links TRBV29-1 to TRBJ1-2; 7 bases align to TRBD1. Germline CDR1 is SQVTM and CDR2 is ANQGSEA. This CDR3 comprises 15 residues. Trimming cost V 1 base and J 6 bases; bases outside gene matches: 11. CDR3 DNA: TGCAGCGTTGAAGGGGTTAGGGACAGAGCGGATGGCTACACCTTC. Translated: CSVEGVRDRADGYTF.

This clone was observed at least ten times. The CDR3 loop reads CASSLEGFPLHF. CDR3 DNA sequence: TGTGCCAGCAGCTTAGAGGGGTTCCCCCTCCACTTT. This chain uses TRBV7-9 with TRBJ1-6, with D possibly being TRBD1 (5 bases). The CDR3 is 12 amino acids. Per germline, CDR1 SEHNR and CDR2 FQNEAQ (reference sequence). Trimming shortened V by 1 base and J by 13 bases, and 8 bases separated the two germline ends.

The chain is built from TRBV7-8 and TRBJ2-2, with TRBD1 matching 7 bases. V gave up 5 bases and J gave up 7 bases; unmatched junction bases: 10. There are 15 residues in the CDR3. The germline V gene has CDR1 SGHVS and CDR2 FQNEAQ. Here the CDR3 reads CASSRGQARGGELFF. In DNA form, the CDR3 reads TGTGCCAGCAGCCGAGGACAGGCGAGAGGCGGGGAGCTGTTTTTT. Drawing the rest from reference TRBV7-8 and TRBJ2-2, the complete variable domain is GAGVSQSPRYKVAKRGQDVALRCDPISGHVSLFWYQQALGQGPEFLTYFQNEAQLDKSGLPSDRFFAERPEGSVSTLKIQRTQQEDSAVYLCASSRGQARGGELFFGEGSRLTVL.

The chain is built from TRBV3-1 (or the pseudogene TRBV3-2) and TRBJ1-6, with 8 bases fitting TRBD1. Germline V gene sequence: CDR1 LGHDT, CDR2 YNNKEL (reference sequence). The CDR3 loop spans 15 amino acids. The V segment lost 3 bases and the J segment 6 bases; nucleotides outside the gene matches: 4. The CDR3 reads CASSHRTGTNSPLHF. CDR3 DNA sequence: TGTGCCAGCAGCCACCGGACAGGGACTAATTCACCCCTCCACTTT.

This chain links TRBV7-9 with TRBJ2-1; 9 bases line up with TRBD1. This CDR3 spans 15 amino acids. V gave up 5 bases and J gave up 3 bases; unmatched junction bases: 5. Germline CDR1 reads SEHNR; CDR2 reads FQNEAQ (reference sequence). The CDR3 loop is CASSPGQGGYNEQFF. DNA for the CDR3: TGTGCCAGCAGCCCGGGACAGGGTGGCTACAATGAGCAGTTCTTC.

On this clone: The sample contains more than one DNA sequence encoding this CDR3. The chain employs TRBV27 and TRBJ1-6; no definite D call. Germline V CDR1 and CDR2: MNHEY, SMNVEV (reference sequence). The ends were cut back, 3 bases at V and 7 bases at J, with 7 bases in the middle. This CDR3 contains 13 residues. DNA for the CDR3: TGTGCCAGCAGTTTCGGAGGGAATTCACCCCTCCACTTT. Protein product: CASSFGGNSPLHF.

The chain uses TRBV6-5 and TRBJ1-1; D might be TRBD1 (5 bases). The CDR3 sequence is 14 residues long. The germline V and J ends were trimmed by 1 base and 5 bases, with 11 bases remaining between them. Per the germline V gene, CDR1 is MNHEY and CDR2 is SVGAGI. The CDR3 DNA follows: TGTGCCAGCAGTTACTATGGGGGAGGGACTGAAGCTTTCTTT. Amino acids: CASSYYGGGTEAFF.

The gene calls are TRBV7-2 and TRBJ2-1; D possibly corresponds to TRBD1 (6 bases). There are 15 residues in the CDR3. The germline V gene has CDR1 SGHTA and CDR2 FQGNSA. V lost 5 bases to trimming and J lost 6 bases, with 17 bases between them. The CDR3 DNA reads as TGTGCCAGCAGCCCACGACTAATACAGGGCAATGAGCAGTTCTTC. It is translated as CASSPRLIQGNEQFF.

The chain links TRBV20-1 to TRBJ2-3; D ambiguous. With 4 bases removed from V and 6 bases from J, the gap between germline ends came to 8 bases. The CDR3 is 11 amino acids. Germline values: CDR1 DFQATT, CDR2 SNEGSKA (reference sequence). The CDR3 here is CSAIHGDTQYF. CDR3 coding DNA: TGCAGTGCTATACATGGTGATACGCAGTATTTT.